The clone carrying this T cell receptor beta chain was detected only a few times. V lost 7 bases and J lost 0, with 17 bases in between. This CDR3 comprises 17 residues. CDR1 and CDR2 (germline): SGHRS, YFSETQ. These data belong to a study of Graves' ophthalmopathy and Graves' hyperthyroidism. A diagnosis was made from clinical symptoms together with serum thyroxine, TRAb, thyroid ultrasound and orbital computed tomography. Amplifying from RNA transcripts, the study obtained TCR beta CDR3 regions. The workflow started with a first-round RT-PCR run with HTBI primers and then moved on to a second-round multiplex PCR. TCRdb used MiXCR to reprocess the multiplex PCR reads, holding one entry per CDR3 protein. Here the sample spans 200,000 to 250,000 distinct CDR3 sequences, 45% being singletons.

Input material: peripheral blood. This clonotype originated in an adult man with Graves' ophthalmopathy. The chain has TRBV5-1 and TRBJ2-6; D remains ambiguous. DNA of the CDR3: TGCGCCAGCTCCCGGGCCCCCGGAACCTCTGGGGCCAACGTCCTGACTTTC. Translated: CASSRAPGTSGANVLTF.